The next 21 T cell receptor beta chains were all read from a single sample in a study of CD8+ T cells in alopecia areata. The sequencing template was cDNA reverse transcribed from extracted RNA. Sequenced by immunoSEQ multiplex PCR; TCRdb stores in-frame clones only, minus some. The data hold around 140,000 clones, with approximately 49% observed a single time. Sequencing was performed on CD8+ T cells sorted from blood, taken at week 0. These receptors came from a human donor with alopecia areata.

The V gene is TRBV5-6, the J gene TRBJ1-1; the D gene is possibly TRBD1 (5 bases). Germline V gene lookup returns CDR1 SGHDT and CDR2 YYEEEE. The CDR3 runs to 16 residues. Trimming pared 6 bases from V and 0 bases from J, leaving 18 bases between. The CDR3 DNA reads TGTGCCAGCACATCCTGGGGGTCGGAGATGAACACTGAAGCTTTCTTT. It codes for CASTSWGSEMNTEAFF.

The chain combines TRBV5-4 with TRBJ2-2; no definite D call. Looked up from germline, CDR1 is SGHNT and CDR2 is YYREEE (reference sequence). The CDR3 loop spans 12 amino acids. V shed 3 bases and J shed 4 bases, with 4 bases lying between them. In DNA form, the CDR3 reads TGTGCCAGCAGCTACAGCACCGGGGAGCTGTTTTTT. Translated, it gives CASSYSTGELFF.

The chain joins TRBV7-9 to TRBJ2-7, with D maybe TRBD1 (6 bases). With 1 base removed from V and 3 bases from J, the gap between germline ends came to 10 bases. Germline-derived CDR1 and CDR2 are SEHNR and FQNEAQ (reference sequence). There are 14 residues in the CDR3. CDR3: CASSLEDRNYEQYF. The CDR3 DNA reads as TGTGCCAGCAGCTTAGAAGACAGGAACTACGAGCAGTACTTC.

This clone was seen a handful of times. One end of the junction does not line up with germline, which may come from a read error. CDR3 nucleotide sequence: TGTGCTAGCAGCCCGACACCGAACAATGAGCAGTTCTTC. It specifies CASSPTPNNEQFF. The chain has TRBV7-7 and TRBJ2-1, with D unresolved. The V gene's germline CDR1 is SSHAT and CDR2 FNYEAQ (reference sequence). The CDR3 runs to 13 residues.

The chain recombines TRBV6-4 with TRBJ2-1; TRBD2 matches at 9 bases. The CDR3 loop spans 15 amino acids. V lost 4 bases to trimming and J lost 6 bases; unmatched junction nucleotides: 7. Germline lookup yields CDR1 MRHNA and CDR2 SNTAGT. This CDR3 reads CASSVIAGAPNEQFF. The CDR3 DNA reads TGTGCCAGCAGTGTAATAGCGGGGGCCCCCAATGAGCAGTTCTTC.

The V and J genes are TRBV27 and TRBJ2-7; 12 nucleotides line up with TRBD2. Germline trimming cut 4 bases from V and 2 bases from J; bases unmatched to any gene: 3. This CDR3 comprises 15 residues. Germline lookup yields CDR1 MNHEY and CDR2 SMNVEV (reference sequence). The CDR3 protein is CASSYSSGGAYEQYF. CDR3 nucleotide sequence: TGTGCCAGCAGTTACTCTAGCGGGGGGGCCTACGAGCAGTACTTC.

The chain uses TRBV4-3 and TRBJ1-2, with D unclear. V lost 0 bases, J lost 5 bases, and 7 bases lay in between. This CDR3 contains 13 residues. Per the germline V gene, CDR1 is LGHNA and CDR2 is YSLEER. The CDR3 DNA reads as TGCGCCAGCAGCCAAGATCAAGGTTATGGCTACACCTTC. As protein: CASSQDQGYGYTF.

As for this clone: The junction does not match germline at one end; this may be a read error. V and J are TRBV27 and TRBJ2-6, with D possibly TRBD1 on 5 matching bases. The V gene's germline CDR1 is MNHEY and CDR2 SMNVEV (reference sequence). The CDR3 sequence is 14 residues long. This CDR3 reads CASSLISGANVLAF. CDR3 bases: TGTGCCAGCAGTTTGATCTCTGGGGCCAACGTCCTGGCTTTC.

V and J are TRBV5-6 and TRBJ1-2, with unresolved D. Germline loops: CDR1 SGHDT, CDR2 YYEEEE. The CDR3 loop spans 15 amino acids. The V gene lost 0 bases and the J gene lost 4 bases, with 13 bases spanning the gap. CDR3 DNA: TGTGCCAGCAGCTTGGGTGAGGATTGGGGCTATGGCTACACCTTC. Its translation: CASSLGEDWGYGYTF.

This sequence joins TRBV4-3 and TRBJ2-3; 14 nucleotides agree with TRBD2. The CDR3 covers 17 residues. After removal of 1 base from V and 2 bases from J, the junction contained 2 bases not matched to a gene. Germline CDR1 LGHNA, CDR2 YSLEER. In DNA, the CDR3 is TGCGCCAGCAGCCAAGGGACTAGCGGGGGGATCACAGATACGCAGTATTTT. Translated: CASSQGTSGGITDTQYF.

The chain recombines TRBV30 with TRBJ1-6; possibly TRBD1 for D (5 bases). Per the germline V gene, CDR1 is GTSNPN and CDR2 is SVGIG (reference sequence). V lost 0 bases to trimming and J lost 10 bases, with 16 bases between them. CDR3 length: 15 residues. CDR3 amino acids: CAWSVLRELTSPLHF. CDR3 DNA sequence: TGTGCCTGGAGTGTCCTCAGGGAGCTTACCTCACCCCTCCACTTT.

This clone has a handful of counts. V usage is TRBV6-5 and J usage is TRBJ2-7; 7 bases align to TRBD1. CDR1 and CDR2 from the germline V gene are MNHEY and SVGAGI. V gave up 0 bases and J gave up 5 bases; unmatched junction bases: 10. The CDR3 runs 16 residues. The CDR3 spells CASSYSVIGGLDEQYF. In DNA, the CDR3 is TGTGCCAGCAGTTACTCGGTTATAGGGGGCTTGGACGAGCAGTACTTC.

This clone was observed a handful of times. This chain connects TRBV11-2 to TRBJ2-2; D remains unclear. The V end was cut by 3 bases, the J end by 4 bases, with 12 bases between. Germline V gene data show CDR1 as SGHAT and CDR2 as FQNNGV. The CDR3 spans 15 residues. DNA for the CDR3: TGTGCCAGCAGCTTTAAGGCCTCGGGCACCGGGGAGCTGTTTTTT. It encodes CASSFKASGTGELFF.

The chain is built from TRBV5-1 and TRBJ2-7; TRBD1 matches 7 bases. CDR1 SGHRS and CDR2 YFSETQ come from the germline V gene. The CDR3 loop spans 13 amino acids. V lost 0 bases, J lost 5 bases, and 2 bases stayed unmatched. CDR3 loop: CASSLGQGHEQYF. The CDR3 nucleotides read TGCGCCAGCAGCTTGGGACAGGGCCACGAGCAGTACTTC. The full variable domain, in which reference TRBV5-1 and TRBJ2-7 provide the parts outside the CDR3, is KAGVTQTPRYLIKTRGQQVTLSCSPISGHRSVSWYQQTPGQGLQFLFEYFSETQRNKGNFPGRFSGRQFSNSRSEMNVSTLELGDSALYLCASSLGQGHEQYFGPGTRLTVT.

The chain employs TRBV13 and TRBJ2-1; 7 nucleotides align to TRBD1. This CDR3 is 13 amino acids long. The junction had 7 bases not matched to a gene; V was cut back by 6 bases and J by 8 bases. Germline V lookup: CDR1 PRHDT, CDR2 FYEKMQ (reference sequence). Written as DNA, the CDR3 is TGTGCCAGCAGTTTCGGGACAGCTCATGAGCAGTTCTTC. Its protein is CASSFGTAHEQFF.

This clone was seen more than once but under ten times. This chain joins TRBV27 and TRBJ2-7; D is undetermined. The CDR3 length is 12 residues. CDR1 and CDR2 (germline): MNHEY, SMNVEV (reference sequence). The germline V and J ends were trimmed by 5 bases and 3 bases, with 8 bases remaining between them. The CDR3 sequence is CASSPNHYEQYF. The CDR3 nucleotides read TGTGCCAGCAGTCCCAATCACTACGAGCAGTACTTC.

The CDR3 coding sequence is TGCAGCGTTGAAGATCCCGAGGGCTATGGCTACACCTTC. Translation: CSVEDPEGYGYTF. The chain combines TRBV29-1 with TRBJ1-2; D gene unclear. The CDR3 runs 13 residues. Germline V lookup: CDR1 SQVTM, CDR2 ANQGSEA. V was pared by 0 bases and J by 4 bases, with 9 bases between. The variable domain in full, with the rest retrieved from reference TRBV29-1 and TRBJ1-2, is SAVISQKPSRDICQRGTSLTIQCQVDSQVTMMFWYRQQPGQSLTLIATANQGSEATYESGFVIDKFPISRPNLTFSTLTVSNMSPEDSSIYLCSVEDPEGYGYTFGSGTRLTVV.

This chain connects TRBV6-5 to TRBJ2-7, with D possibly being TRBD2 (5 bases). This CDR3 has 15 amino acids. Germline V gene sequence: CDR1 MNHEY, CDR2 SVGAGI. V lost 5 bases, J lost 7 bases, and 21 bases lay in between. The CDR3: CASSPPGVGMGEQYF. The CDR3 nucleotides read TGTGCCAGCAGTCCCCCCGGGGTCGGCATGGGGGAGCAGTACTTC.

The rearrangement links TRBV4-3 to TRBJ2-3; D gene ambiguous. V lost 1 base and J lost 2, with 13 bases in between. There are 16 residues in the CDR3. CDR1 and CDR2 (germline): LGHNA, YSLEER. CDR3 loop: CASSQVTLLITDTQYF. The CDR3 nucleotides read TGCGCCAGCAGCCAAGTGACACTCCTGATCACAGATACGCAGTATTTT.

The table lists this clone with a few counts. This chain joins TRBV2 and TRBJ1-2, with D tentatively TRBD1 (6 bases). CDR3 length: 14 amino acids. V was pared by 4 bases and J by 0 bases, with 9 bases between. Germline-derived CDR1 and CDR2 are SNHLY and FYNNEI. In nucleotides, the CDR3 is TGTGCCAGCAGTGGGACAGATGCTAACTATGGCTACACCTTC. Residues: CASSGTDANYGYTF. The full variable domain, rest sourced from reference TRBV2 and TRBJ1-2, is EPEVTQTPSHQVTQMGQEVILRCVPISNHLYFYWYRQILGQKVEFLVSFYNNEISEKSEIFDDQFSVERPDGSNFTLKIRSTKLEDSAMYFCASSGTDANYGYTFGSGTRLTVV.

This chain links TRBV13 with TRBJ2-3; a possible D gene is TRBD2 (5 bases). Trimming took off 0 bases at V and 4 bases at J, with 11 bases between the two ends. Germline V gives CDR1 PRHDT, CDR2 FYEKMQ (reference sequence). The CDR3 is 15 amino acids. The CDR3 sequence is CASSLGRVAADTQYF. DNA for the CDR3: TGTGCCAGCAGCTTAGGGAGGGTTGCGGCAGATACGCAGTATTTT.